Listed below are T cell receptor beta chains from one sample, sequenced in a study of cytomegalovirus exposure and HLA in healthy donors. Sequencing was performed with immunoSEQ multiplex PCR; in TCRdb, only in-frame clones are kept and a portion is missing. The sample holds roughly 100,000 clones, 70% to 80% seen once. The sample comprised PBMCs. The receptor set was obtained from a man aged 18 to 35 in good health and CMV-seropositive. Both conserved end residues are part of each CDR3. The D gene is left open where the match is weak. Size values are once, few and many counts, or a class for expanded clones, and some rows have none.

V gene	clone size	J gene	D gene	CDR3 DNA	CDR3 protein
TRBV30	-	TRBJ2-2	-	TGTGCCTGGGCGAAGGGGGAGCTGTTTTTT	CAWAKGELFF
TRBV29-1	once	TRBJ1-5	-	TGCAGCGTTCGACAAGGACAAAGTCAGCCCCAGCATTTT	CSVRQGQSQPQHF
TRBV10-2	-	TRBJ1-5	-	TGCGCCAGCACCTTGAACAGAGATAGCAATCAGCCCCAGCATTTT	CASTLNRDSNQPQHF
TRBV7-9	-	TRBJ1-3	TRBD1	TGTGCCAGCAGGCTAGACAGGGGAAGGGGAAACACCATATATTTT	CASRLDRGRGNTIYF
TRBV6-4	-	TRBJ2-3	TRBD2	TGTGCCAGCAGTGAGGTAGCGGGGAGCACAGATACGCAGTATTTT	CASSEVAGSTDTQYF
TRBV9	few	TRBJ2-2	TRBD2	TGTGCCAGCAGCGTAGAGGGTCTAGCGGACTCGCCCCCCACCGGGGAGCTGTTTTTT	CASSVEGLADSPPTGELFF
TRBV6-1	-	TRBJ1-1	-	TGTGCCAGCAGAGAAGGGGCAGGGCGGTTGAGCACTGAAGCTTTCTTT	CASREGAGRLSTEAFF
TRBV10-1	-	TRBJ1-2	-	TGCGCCAGCAGTGAGGCAGGGTTGAACTATGGCTACACCTTC	CASSEAGLNYGYTF
TRBV6-1	-	TRBJ2-5	-	TGTGCCAGCAGTGCGTTGGAGACCCAGTACTTC	CASSALETQYF
TRBV9	-	TRBJ2-7	-	TGTGCCAGCAGCGTAGTACTAGCTTCGGGGGAGCAGTACTTC	CASSVVLASGEQYF
TRBV7-9	-	TRBJ2-6	TRBD1	TGTGCCAGCAGCTTAACGGGACAGATGAGCTCTGGGGCCAACGTCCTGACTTTC	CASSLTGQMSSGANVLTF
TRBV10-3	-	TRBJ2-5	TRBD2	TGTGCCATCAGTGAGAGACTAGCGGAGACCCAGTACTTC	CAISERLAETQYF
TRBV18	-	TRBJ1-5	TRBD1	TGTGCCAGCTCCCCCGGGACAGGGGTTAGCAATCAGCCCCAGCATTTT	CASSPGTGVSNQPQHF
TRBV6-6	few	TRBJ1-4	-	TGTGCCAGCAGTTACTCAAGGGGGAGAGAAAAACTGTTTTTT	CASSYSRGREKLFF
TRBV28	few	TRBJ1-5	-	TGTGCCAGCAGACCAGACCCGACAGGACATAGCAATCAGCCCCAGCATTTT	CASRPDPTGHSNQPQHF
TRBV5-1	once	TRBJ2-7	-	TGCGCCAGCAAACAAGGGGACTCCTACGAGCAGTACTTC	CASKQGDSYEQYF
TRBV6-6	-	TRBJ2-2	-	TGTGCCAGCAGTTTCCGTTTCGGGAGATTCACCGGGGAGCTGTTTTTT	CASSFRFGRFTGELFF
TRBV6-4	-	TRBJ2-7	-	TGTGCCAGCAGTGAAGTCCGGGTCCCCAACTCCGAGCAGTACTTC	CASSEVRVPNSEQYF
TRBV19	-	TRBJ2-5	-	TGTGCCAGCAAGAAGGGATTGTACCAAGAGGGCCAGTACTTC	CASKKGLYQEGQYF
TRBV27	-	TRBJ2-7	-	TGTGCCAGCAAAACGAGGACGGGGAGGAACTCCTACGAGCAGTACTTC	CASKTRTGRNSYEQYF
TRBV6-6	-	TRBJ2-3	TRBD1	TGTGCCAGCAGTTCCACAGGGGAAGGGGGCACAGATACGCAGTATTTT	CASSSTGEGGTDTQYF
TRBV5-6	few	TRBJ1-3	TRBD1	TGTGCCAGCAGCTTGGGAGGGGGCTGGTCTGGAAACACCATATATTTT	CASSLGGGWSGNTIYF
TRBV6-6	once	TRBJ2-7	TRBD1	TGTGCCAGCAGTTACTCGACAGGGGCCTACGAGCAGTACTTC	CASSYSTGAYEQYF
TRBV7-2	-	TRBJ2-3	TRBD2	TGTGCCAGCAGCCCAGCGCCTTGGACTAGCGGGATTAGCGATACGCAGTATTTT	CASSPAPWTSGISDTQYF
TRBV27	once	TRBJ2-5	-	TGTGCCAGCAGTTCCCTCGACTACTACCAAGAGACCCAGTACTTC	CASSSLDYYQETQYF
TRBV2	-	TRBJ2-3	-	TGTGCCAGCAGTGAAACGCGGGGGCGGTTAACAGATACGCAGTATTTT	CASSETRGRLTDTQYF
TRBV6-4	few	TRBJ2-3	-	TGTGCCAGCAGTGACTCAACGAGGAGCACAGATACGCAGTATTTT	CASSDSTRSTDTQYF
TRBV27	-	TRBJ1-6	TRBD1	TGTGCCAGCAGACCCGCAGGGACAGCGGGTTCACCCCTCCACTTT	CASRPAGTAGSPLHF
TRBV4-1	-	TRBJ2-7	-	TGCGCCAGCAGCCAAGATCACGGACAGTTTGGGGTTTACGAGCAGTACTTC	CASSQDHGQFGVYEQYF